A single sample is the source of the 16 T cell receptor beta chains below, sequenced in a study of blood T cells in healthy people across ages. Alongside a J-beta primer mix, a sample-barcoded 5' primer served in a second PCR lasting about 7 to 12 cycles. TCRdb analysed the 5' RACE reads with MiXCR anew, one entry per CDR3 protein. The sample lists fewer than 2,000,000 distinct CDR3 sequences, roughly 43% occurring once. What was sequenced was blood. The source is a human donor in good health.

This clonotype was picked up one time. This sequence joins TRBV7-8 and TRBJ2-3; a weak D match, TRBD1 (6 bases). Germline loops: CDR1 SGHVS, CDR2 FQNEAQ. The V gene lost 5 bases and the J gene lost 1 base, with 16 bases spanning the gap. The CDR3 is 16 amino acids. The CDR3, as DNA: TGTGCCAGCAGCCGCACCTTCCCAGGGGGCACAGATACGCAGTATTTT. Protein sequence: CASSRTFPGGTDTQYF.

The J gene is TRBJ1-5, the V gene TRBV20-1; 7 nucleotides line up with TRBD1. The trim removed 1 base at V and 3 bases at J, leaving 6 bases unmatched. Per the germline V gene, CDR1 is DFQATT and CDR2 is SNEGSKA (reference sequence). The CDR3 is made up of 15 amino acids. The CDR3 DNA reads as TGCAGTGCTAGAGCCAGGGGGTTGTACAATCAGCCCCAGCATTTT. It codes for CSARARGLYNQPQHF.

As to this clonotype: The junction differs from germline at one of its ends, possibly a read error. The rearrangement joins TRBV15 to TRBJ1-1; D might be TRBD1 (5 bases). From germline, CDR1 is LNHNV and CDR2 YYDKDF (reference sequence). The CDR3 extends over 13 amino acids. CDR3 nucleotide sequence: TGTGCCGCCAGCCTAACCCCGGGGGCTGAAGCTTTCTTT. It is translated as CAASLTPGAEAFF.

This clonotype was found a few times. This rearrangement joins TRBV12-3 or TRBV12-4 to TRBJ2-5; a weak D match, TRBD1 (6 bases). Trimming removed 6 bases at V and 4 bases at J, with 18 bases between. This CDR3 spans 15 amino acids. The CDR3 spells CASRLQSGVGETQYF. CDR3 DNA sequence: TGTGCCAGCAGACTCCAATCAGGGGTTGGAGAGACCCAGTACTTC.

This clonotype was seen more than once but under ten times. CDR3 in amino acids: CASSLYGKLLGGYTF. The CDR3 bases are TGTGCCAGCAGTTTATATGGGAAATTACTGGGGGGCTACACCTTC. The genes are TRBV12-3 or TRBV12-4 and TRBJ1-2; D remains ambiguous. CDR3 length: 15 amino acids. V was cut by 2 bases and J by 8 bases, with 18 bases left in between.

In this sample, this clonotype turned up many times. The CDR3 loop is CASSLGGGDEQYF. CDR3 sequence (DNA): TGTGCCAGCAGCTTAGGGGGGGGTGACGAGCAGTACTTC. V gene TRBV7-3 combines with J gene TRBJ2-7; 7 nucleotides line up with TRBD2. Trimming cost V 2 bases and J 5 bases; bases outside gene matches: 3. From germline, CDR1 is SGHTA and CDR2 FQGTGA. This CDR3 spans 13 amino acids.

The rearrangement joins TRBV6-6 to TRBJ2-5; a weak D match, TRBD2 (6 bases). This CDR3 is 15 amino acids long. Germline V gene lookup returns CDR1 MNHNY and CDR2 SVGAGI (reference sequence). The V gene lost 7 bases and the J gene lost 11 bases, with 26 bases spanning the gap. The CDR3 protein is CASTPRRAEGGEQYF. The CDR3 DNA reads TGTGCCAGCACTCCACGACGGGCGGAGGGAGGAGAGCAGTACTTC.

The V and J genes are TRBV5-1 and TRBJ2-5; D remains ambiguous. Germline CDR1 SGHRS, CDR2 YFSETQ. The CDR3 runs 14 residues. The germline V and J ends were trimmed by 0 bases and 11 bases, with 17 bases remaining between them. The CDR3 region is CASSLGSGCNEQYF. Here the CDR3 DNA reads TGCGCCAGCAGCTTGGGATCAGGATGCAATGAGCAGTACTTC.

The chain recombines TRBV20-1 with TRBJ2-7; 8 bases fit TRBD2. The germline V gene has CDR1 DFQATT and CDR2 SNEGSKA (reference sequence). The CDR3 length is 14 residues. Losses at the gene ends were 3 bases for V and 9 bases for J; bases not matched to a gene: 13. The CDR3 protein is CSASSSRGGRGQYF. CDR3 coding DNA: TGCAGTGCTAGCTCCTCCCGGGGGGGCCGTGGGCAGTACTTC.

This clonotype appeared many times. The genes are TRBV20-1 and TRBJ2-5, with TRBD2 matching over 8 bases. CDR3 length: 13 residues. The J segment lost 8 bases and the V segment lost 6 bases, leaving 11 bases of the junction unmatched. Germline CDR1 DFQATT, CDR2 SNEGSKA (reference sequence). CDR3 protein: CSALRGTRLTQYF. The DNA of the CDR3 is TGCAGTGCCCTTCGGGGGACTAGACTAACCCAGTACTTC.

This clonotype was observed a handful of times. This chain connects TRBV20-1 to TRBJ2-5; 11 bases are a match to TRBD1. With 5 bases clipped from V and 3 bases from J, the junction kept 11 bases outside the gene matches. This CDR3 has 16 amino acids. Per germline, CDR1 DFQATT and CDR2 SNEGSKA (reference sequence). This chain's CDR3 is CSAELLRTGGEETQYF. The CDR3 bases are TGCAGTGCTGAACTTCTTCGGACAGGGGGCGAAGAGACCCAGTACTTC.

This clonotype was found a few times. The rearrangement joins TRBV12-3 or TRBV12-4 to TRBJ2-7; possible D gene TRBD2, 5 bases. The CDR3 contains 16 residues. Trimming stripped 5 bases from V and 2 bases from J, with 19 bases between. The CDR3 nucleotides are TGTGCCAGCAGTCCCGGGCTCACGGGGAAAACCTACGAGCAGTACTTC. This encodes CASSPGLTGKTYEQYF.

J is TRBJ1-2 and V is TRBV12-3 or TRBV12-4; 9 bases align to TRBD1. CDR3 length: 16 amino acids. After removal of 5 bases from V and 8 bases from J, the junction contained 15 bases not matched to a gene. The DNA of the CDR3 is TGTGCCAGCAGTATACAGGGGGCAGGTTCTATCGGGGGCTACACCTTC. This sequence encodes CASSIQGAGSIGGYTF.

This clonotype has a handful of counts. The chain is built from TRBV20-1 and TRBJ2-7, with 7 bases matching TRBD1. The CDR3 covers 13 residues. V shed 5 bases, J shed 7 bases, and the junction held 11 bases outside the gene matches. Germline CDR1 is DFQATT and CDR2 is SNEGSKA (reference sequence). CDR3 sequence: CSAYRGSAMEQYF. Here the CDR3 DNA reads TGCAGTGCTTACAGGGGTTCCGCTATGGAGCAGTACTTC.

The CDR3 spells CASSYSSGEIRNEQFF. DNA for the CDR3: TGTGCCAGCAGTTACTCTAGCGGGGAAATAAGGAATGAGCAGTTCTTC. The genes are TRBV6-5 and TRBJ2-1; 8 nucleotides agree with TRBD2. J lost 7 bases, V lost 0 bases, and 8 bases had no gene match. CDR1 and CDR2 from the germline V gene are MNHEY and SVGAGI. CDR3 size: 16 residues.

The rearrangement joins TRBV12-3 or TRBV12-4 to TRBJ2-5; the D is unclear. The CDR3 runs to 15 residues. V lost 5 bases to trimming and J lost 5 bases, with 18 bases between them. The CDR3 is CASSKDLVVWETQYF. CDR3 nucleotide sequence: TGTGCCAGCAGTAAAGATTTGGTTGTGTGGGAGACCCAGTACTTC.